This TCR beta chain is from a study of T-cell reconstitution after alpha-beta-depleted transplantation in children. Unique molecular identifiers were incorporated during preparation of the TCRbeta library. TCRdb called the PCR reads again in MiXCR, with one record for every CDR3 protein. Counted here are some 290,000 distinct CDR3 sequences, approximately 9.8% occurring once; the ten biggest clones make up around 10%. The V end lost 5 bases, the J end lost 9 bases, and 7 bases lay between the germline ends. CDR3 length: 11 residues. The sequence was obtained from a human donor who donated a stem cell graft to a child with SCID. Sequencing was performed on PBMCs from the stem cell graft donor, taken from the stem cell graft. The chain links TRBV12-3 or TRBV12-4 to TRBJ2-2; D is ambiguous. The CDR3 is CASSILRELFF. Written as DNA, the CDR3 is TGTGCCAGCAGTATCCTCCGGGAGCTGTTTTTT.